Sequencing of this TCR beta chain was carried out in a study of metastatic and nonmetastatic thyroid tumors. Across the study: Across peripheral blood and tumor or nodule tissue samples taken from malignant and benign thyroid patients, the repertoires were compared with one another. General observations from the study: Reports indicated that malignant thyroid tumors showed significantly higher TCR beta diversity than benign nodules did, in blood and tumor.

In the original workflow: Built for papillary thyroid cancer, a distant-metastasis classifier drew on CDR3 differences across clinicopathological groups. TCRdb re-called the PCR reads through MiXCR. The V and J calls follow TCRdb's processing rather than the paper's. The sample lists about 34,000 clones; about 15% were seen once. Every patient was untreated before thyroid surgery. This clone was counted many times. Its antigen is not identified. The clonotype originates from a female donor with papillary thyroid cancer or a benign thyroid nodule (not recorded which). Some clones in this sample may be carry-over from other donors' samples. What was sequenced was blood.

The CDR3 coding sequence is TGTGCCAGCAGCGTAATTTACGAGCAGTACTTC. It specifies CASSVIYEQYF. This chain uses TRBV9 with TRBJ2-7, with no clear D. The CDR3 runs to 11 residues. The germline gives CDR1 SGDLS, CDR2 YYNGEE. Trimming stripped 1 base from V and 4 bases from J, with 3 bases between.